This is a list of T cell receptor beta chains from one sample in a study of blood T cell repertoires in COVID-19. Only in-frame clones appear in the TCRdb table, and some are missing; sequencing was by immunoSEQ multiplex PCR. Of approximately 88,000 clones listed, around 80% are singletons. Sequenced input: peripheral blood. These receptors all come from a woman aged 80 or over with active or convalescent COVID-19. Both conserved end residues are part of each CDR3. The order of the fields is V gene, CDR3 length, D gene, J gene, CDR3 protein. D genes are given only for firm matches.

TRBV24-1,14,NA,TRBJ2-5,CATSDAGPRETQYF
TRBV9,14,TRBD1,TRBJ2-7,CASSTGQVRDEQYF
TRBV7-2,14,NA,TRBJ1-3,CASSLALQAGTIYF
TRBV5-4,13,NA,TRBJ2-7,CASSLEQTYEQYF
TRBV30,15,NA,TRBJ1-4,CAWKILGTTNEKLFF
TRBV7-2,16,NA,TRBJ1-2,CASSSVVGGFGYGYTF
TRBV28,13,NA,TRBJ1-2,CASTLAGDYGYTF
TRBV3-1/TRBV3-2,15,TRBD1,TRBJ1-2,CASSQEVAGGASYTF
TRBV19,15,TRBD1,TRBJ2-1,CASSGGTGLGNEQFF
TRBV5-8,15,NA,TRBJ1-2,CASSLYFRAAHGYTF
TRBV30,15,TRBD2,TRBJ2-2,CAWTSGGPATGELFF
TRBV7-2,14,NA,TRBJ2-1,CASSLSGIYNEQFF
TRBV7-9,14,NA,TRBJ1-5,CASSSETFVEPQHF
TRBV29-1,13,NA,TRBJ2-7,CSVGPGLDYEQYF
TRBV4-3,15,NA,TRBJ2-5,CASSQDTGTGQTQYF
TRBV5-6,14,NA,TRBJ2-5,CASSLGGTPKTQYF
TRBV2,15,NA,TRBJ2-3,CASSDLQGITDTQYF
TRBV28,16,NA,TRBJ1-4,CASSPMGVGEVEKLFF
TRBV19,14,TRBD2,TRBJ2-3,CASSLAGFTDTQYF
TRBV5-1,13,NA,TRBJ1-1,CASSEIGQSKAFF
TRBV18,17,NA,TRBJ2-7,CASSPYTPDRSLYEQYF
TRBV10-3,15,NA,TRBJ1-2,CAIRDTGQRGRGYTF
TRBV7-3,15,NA,TRBJ2-1,CASSSSGPGDNEQFF
TRBV19,12,NA,TRBJ2-7,CASSRGQLEQYF
TRBV6-5,16,TRBD1,TRBJ1-5,CASSYTRQGGGQPQHF
TRBV29-1,13,TRBD1,TRBJ1-1,CSAYGTGGTEAFF
TRBV2,12,TRBD1,TRBJ1-1,CASKGANPEAFF
TRBV27,13,NA,TRBJ2-3,CASSFMGASTQYF
TRBV28,13,TRBD1,TRBJ1-5,CASGTESGQPQHF
TRBV5-1,15,NA,TRBJ2-1,CASSLGTGRDNEQFF
TRBV19,15,NA,TRBJ2-2,CASSIRGRSTGELFF
TRBV9,16,NA,TRBJ2-5,CASSVGAGKGGETQYF
TRBV20-1,11,NA,TRBJ1-4,CSALLNEKLFF
TRBV19,15,NA,TRBJ1-5,CASIKQGWSNQPQHF
TRBV5-4,15,TRBD2,TRBJ2-5,CASSSKSRGGETQYF
TRBV4-3,13,NA,TRBJ1-1,CASSHIQGSEAFF
TRBV10-3,16,TRBD1,TRBJ1-6,CAISESTGQDNSPLHF